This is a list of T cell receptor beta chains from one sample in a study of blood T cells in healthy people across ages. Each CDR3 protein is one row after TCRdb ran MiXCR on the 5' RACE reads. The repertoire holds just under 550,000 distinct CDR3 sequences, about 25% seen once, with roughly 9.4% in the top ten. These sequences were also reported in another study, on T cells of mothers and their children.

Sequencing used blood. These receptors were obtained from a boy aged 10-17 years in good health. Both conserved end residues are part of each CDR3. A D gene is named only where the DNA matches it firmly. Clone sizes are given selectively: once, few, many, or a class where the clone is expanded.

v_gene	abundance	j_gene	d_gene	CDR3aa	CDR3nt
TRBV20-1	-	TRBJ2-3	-	CSAIAAEYTDTQYF	TGCAGTGCTATTGCGGCGGAGTACACAGATACGCAGTATTTT
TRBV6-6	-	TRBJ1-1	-	CASSYLGGWTEAFF	TGTGCCAGCAGCTACCTCGGGGGGTGGACTGAAGCTTTCTTT
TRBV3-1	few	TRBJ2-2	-	CASSFIYTGELFF	TGTGCCAGCAGCTTTATATACACCGGGGAGCTGTTTTTT
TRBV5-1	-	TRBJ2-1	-	CASSLREGAGYHEQFF	TGCGCCAGCAGCTTGCGGGAGGGGGCTGGTTACCATGAGCAGTTCTTC
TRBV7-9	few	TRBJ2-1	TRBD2	CASSRWGGTPYNEQFF	TGTGCCAGCAGCCGTTGGGGAGGGACGCCCTACAATGAGCAGTTCTTC
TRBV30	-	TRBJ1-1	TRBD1	CAYGQGSNTEAFF	TGTGCCTATGGACAGGGATCGAACACTGAAGCTTTCTTT
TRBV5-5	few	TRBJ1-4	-	CASSLALRGTNEKLFF	TGTGCCAGCAGCTTGGCTCTAAGGGGCACTAATGAAAAACTGTTTTTT
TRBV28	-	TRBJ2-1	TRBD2	CASSLSIGPGGRNEQFF	TGTGCCAGCAGTTTATCTATCGGGCCGGGAGGACGCAATGAGCAGTTCTTC
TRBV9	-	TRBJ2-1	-	CASSVFDTGANEQFF	TGTGCCAGCAGCGTATTCGATACGGGGGCGAATGAGCAGTTCTTC
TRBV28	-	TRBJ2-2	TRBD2	CASSPTGLAVNTGELFF	TGTGCCAGCAGTCCAACCGGACTAGCGGTGAACACCGGGGAGCTGTTTTTT
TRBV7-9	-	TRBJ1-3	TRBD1	CASSLSGQGGPGNTIYF	TGTGCCAGCAGCTTATCAGGACAGGGCGGTCCTGGAAACACCATATATTTT
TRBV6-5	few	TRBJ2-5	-	CASRAGLRAETQYF	TGTGCCAGCCGGGCGGGTCTGAGGGCGGAGACCCAGTACTTC
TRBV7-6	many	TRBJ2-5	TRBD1	CASSQTGGHPETQYF	TGTGCCAGCAGCCAGACAGGGGGACATCCAGAGACCCAGTACTTC
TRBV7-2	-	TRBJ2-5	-	CASRGGSDQETQYF	TGTGCCAGCCGTGGTGGGTCAGATCAAGAGACCCAGTACTTC
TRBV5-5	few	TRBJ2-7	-	CASSSPEGFREQYF	TGTGCCAGCAGCTCTCCGGAGGGGTTTCGCGAGCAGTACTTC
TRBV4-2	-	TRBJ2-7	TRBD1	CASSQDGGQPNYEQYF	TGTGCCAGCAGCCAAGATGGGGGACAGCCGAACTACGAGCAGTACTTC
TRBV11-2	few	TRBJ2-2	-	CASSYDSPTGELFF	TGTGCCAGCAGTTACGACAGTCCCACCGGGGAGCTGTTTTTT
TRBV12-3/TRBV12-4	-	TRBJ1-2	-	CASTSGRRTANYGYTF	TGTGCCAGCACCTCGGGACGGAGAACAGCGAACTATGGCTACACCTTC
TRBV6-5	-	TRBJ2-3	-	CASSYSIYGDTQYF	TGTGCCAGCAGTTACTCGATTTACGGGGATACGCAGTATTTT
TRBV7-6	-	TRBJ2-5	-	CASSPAALSGQETQYF	TGTGCCAGCAGCCCCGCCGCCTTGAGCGGCCAAGAGACCCAGTACTTC
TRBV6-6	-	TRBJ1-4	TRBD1	CASSYQADRAMGKLFF	TGTGCCAGCAGTTACCAGGCAGACAGGGCCATGGGAAAACTGTTTTTT
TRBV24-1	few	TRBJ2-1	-	CATSPRDKGQSSYNEQFF	TGTGCCACCAGTCCCCGGGACAAGGGGCAGAGCTCCTACAATGAGCAGTTCTTC
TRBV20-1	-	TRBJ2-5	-	CSAVASRSETQYF	TGCAGTGCTGTCGCCTCGAGGTCCGAGACCCAGTACTTC
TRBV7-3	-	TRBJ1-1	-	CASSVDRNLGYTEAFF	TGTGCCAGCAGCGTTGACAGGAACCTTGGATACACTGAAGCTTTCTTT
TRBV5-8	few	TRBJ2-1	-	CASSHRVGPYNEQFF	TGTGCCAGCAGTCACAGGGTCGGACCCTACAATGAGCAGTTCTTC
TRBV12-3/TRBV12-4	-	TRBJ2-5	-	CASIGHQETQYF	TGTGCCAGCATTGGACATCAAGAGACCCAGTACTTC
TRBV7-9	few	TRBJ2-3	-	CASSPTGPDTQYF	TGTGCCAGCAGCCCTACGGGCCCAGATACGCAGTATTTT
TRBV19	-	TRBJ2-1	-	CASSIGASYPLNEQFF	TGTGCCAGTAGTATAGGAGCATCTTATCCACTCAATGAGCAGTTCTTC